This T cell receptor beta chain stems from a study of cytomegalovirus exposure and HLA in healthy donors. Points from the study as a whole: The listing of 150 or so TCR beta chains classed them as cytomegalovirus-associated.

PCR used 60 Vbeta primers and 13 Jbeta primers. Assay: immunoSEQ multiplex PCR; the TCRdb copy retains only in-frame clones and omits some. The table shows about 160,000 clones, with over 75% occurring only once. Between the trimmed V and J ends, which lost 4 bases and 6 bases, there was a span of 16 bases. The CDR3 length is 14 residues. CDR1 SNHLY and CDR2 FYNNEI come from the germline V gene. In the case of this clone: What it binds is not known.

V gene TRBV2 combines with J gene TRBJ2-7, with D possibly being TRBD1 (6 bases). Material for sequencing was PBMCs. The source is a woman in her 30s in good health and CMV-seronegative. CDR3 in amino acids: CASSVTGTEGEQYF. The CDR3 region has the DNA TGTGCCAGCAGTGTAACAGGGACGGAAGGCGAGCAGTACTTC.